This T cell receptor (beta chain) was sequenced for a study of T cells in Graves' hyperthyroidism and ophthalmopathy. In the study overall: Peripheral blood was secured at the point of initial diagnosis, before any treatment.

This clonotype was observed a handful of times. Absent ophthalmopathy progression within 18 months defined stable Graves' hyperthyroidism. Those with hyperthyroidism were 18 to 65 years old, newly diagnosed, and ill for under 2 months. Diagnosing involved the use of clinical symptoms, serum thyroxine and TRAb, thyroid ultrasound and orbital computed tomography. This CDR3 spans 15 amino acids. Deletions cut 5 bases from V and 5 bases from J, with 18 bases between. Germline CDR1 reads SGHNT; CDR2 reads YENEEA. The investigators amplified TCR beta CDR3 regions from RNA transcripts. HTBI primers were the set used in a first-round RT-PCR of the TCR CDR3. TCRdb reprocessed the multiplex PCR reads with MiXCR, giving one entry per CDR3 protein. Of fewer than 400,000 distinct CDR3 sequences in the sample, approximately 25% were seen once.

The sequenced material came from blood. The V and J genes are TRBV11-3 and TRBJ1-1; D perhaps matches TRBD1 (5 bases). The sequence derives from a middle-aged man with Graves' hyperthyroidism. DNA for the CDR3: TGTGCCAGCAGCGCAATGGGAGGGGAAAGGACTGAAGCTTTCTTT. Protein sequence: CASSAMGGERTEAFF.